This is a list of T cell receptor beta chains from one sample in a study of T cell repertoires in cytomegalovirus infection. TCRdb reanalysed the reads using MiXCR and keeps one entry per CDR3 protein. The data hold around 49,000 distinct CDR3 sequences, with over 15% observed a single time. These receptors have no identified antigens. This specimen consisted of CD8+ T cells from cultured PBMCs, obtained from culture after CMV antigen stimulation. Receptor source: a human donor in good health (CMV status not recorded). Some clones in this sample may be carry-over from other donors' samples. CDR3s include the opening cysteine and the closing phenylalanine or tryptophan. The D gene is left open where the match is weak. Size tells how often a clone was seen (once, few, many) or the class of an expanded clone, and some rows leave it out.

clone_size: NA
d_call: NA
v_call: TRBV7-9
j_call: TRBJ2-7
cdr3_length: 16
cdr3_aa: CASSFGGRQSTYEQYF
cdr3_nt: TGTGCCAGCAGCTTTGGTGGTCGACAGAGTACCTACGAGCAGTACTTC

clone_size: NA
d_call: NA
v_call: TRBV7-3
j_call: TRBJ1-1
cdr3_length: 16
cdr3_aa: CASSLTPIIGNTEAFF
cdr3_nt: TGTGCCAGCAGCTTAACCCCAATTATCGGGAACACTGAAGCTTTCTTT

clone_size: few
d_call: NA
v_call: TRBV7-7
j_call: TRBJ2-7
cdr3_length: 17
cdr3_aa: CASSPHPDSYPMCEQYF
cdr3_nt: TGTGCCAGCAGCCCCCACCCCGACAGTTATCCTATGTGCGAGCAGTACTTC

clone_size: few
d_call: NA
v_call: TRBV28
j_call: TRBJ1-5
cdr3_length: 15
cdr3_aa: CASSREVLGNQPQHF
cdr3_nt: TGTGCCAGCAGTCGTGAGGTTCTGGGCAATCAGCCCCAGCATTTT

clone_size: few
d_call: TRBD1
v_call: TRBV7-3
j_call: TRBJ1-2
cdr3_length: 14
cdr3_aa: CASSRGQGNYGYTF
cdr3_nt: TGTGCCAGCAGCCGCGGACAGGGGAACTATGGCTACACCTTC

clone_size: few
d_call: TRBD2
v_call: TRBV6-1
j_call: TRBJ2-1
cdr3_length: 13
cdr3_aa: CASYVPPGGEQFF
cdr3_nt: TGTGCCAGCTACGTGCCTCCGGGAGGTGAGCAGTTCTTC

clone_size: NA
d_call: TRBD2
v_call: TRBV20-1
j_call: TRBJ2-7
cdr3_length: 16
cdr3_aa: CSASRGLAGGPYEQYF
cdr3_nt: TGCAGTGCTAGCCGTGGACTAGCGGGAGGACCCTACGAGCAGTACTTC

clone_size: NA
d_call: NA
v_call: TRBV7-4
j_call: TRBJ2-7
cdr3_length: 15
cdr3_aa: CASSPPRGPGYEQYF
cdr3_nt: TGTGCCAGCAGCCCGCCGAGGGGACCAGGCTACGAGCAGTACTTC

clone_size: NA
d_call: NA
v_call: TRBV7-8
j_call: TRBJ1-4
cdr3_length: 15
cdr3_aa: CASSSHQGGEEKLFF
cdr3_nt: TGTGCCAGCAGCTCCCACCAGGGAGGTGAAGAAAAACTGTTTTTT

clone_size: NA
d_call: NA
v_call: TRBV7-2
j_call: TRBJ1-1
cdr3_length: 15
cdr3_aa: CASSLQAIDRTEAFF
cdr3_nt: TGTGCCAGCAGCCTCCAGGCAATCGATAGAACTGAAGCTTTCTTT

clone_size: NA
d_call: NA
v_call: TRBV6-5
j_call: TRBJ2-2
cdr3_length: 15
cdr3_aa: CASRLGGFNTGELFF
cdr3_nt: TGTGCCAGCAGGCTCGGCGGGTTTAACACCGGGGAGCTGTTTTTT

clone_size: NA
d_call: NA
v_call: TRBV9
j_call: TRBJ2-1
cdr3_length: 12
cdr3_aa: CASSPQGGEQFF
cdr3_nt: TGTGCCAGCAGCCCACAGGGAGGCGAGCAGTTCTTC

clone_size: few
d_call: NA
v_call: TRBV9
j_call: TRBJ2-1
cdr3_length: 15
cdr3_aa: CASSVEADTYNEQFF
cdr3_nt: TGTGCCAGCAGCGTAGAGGCTGACACCTACAATGAGCAGTTCTTC

clone_size: many
d_call: NA
v_call: TRBV7-2
j_call: TRBJ2-3
cdr3_length: 18
cdr3_aa: CASSDPSMLFAITDTQYF
cdr3_nt: TGTGCCAGCAGCGACCCGTCAATGTTGTTTGCGATCACAGATACGCAGTATTTT

clone_size: many
d_call: TRBD2
v_call: TRBV7-8
j_call: TRBJ2-2
cdr3_length: 16
cdr3_aa: CASSPPGLALTGELFF
cdr3_nt: TGTGCCAGCAGCCCTCCGGGACTAGCCCTAACCGGGGAGCTGTTTTTT

clone_size: NA
d_call: TRBD1
v_call: TRBV20-1
j_call: TRBJ1-1
cdr3_length: 15
cdr3_aa: CSARALGQQNTEAFF
cdr3_nt: TGCAGTGCTAGAGCTCTGGGACAGCAGAACACTGAAGCTTTCTTT

clone_size: few
d_call: NA
v_call: TRBV6-8
j_call: TRBJ2-1
cdr3_length: 13
cdr3_aa: CASSLNRVSEQFF
cdr3_nt: TGTGCCAGCAGTTTAAACAGGGTCAGTGAGCAGTTCTTC

clone_size: few
d_call: TRBD1
v_call: TRBV20-1
j_call: TRBJ1-6
cdr3_length: 14
cdr3_aa: CSAVRTGGNSPLHF
cdr3_nt: TGCAGTGCTGTCAGGACAGGGGGCAATTCACCCCTCCACTTT

clone_size: few
d_call: NA
v_call: TRBV29-1
j_call: TRBJ2-4
cdr3_length: 13
cdr3_aa: CSVEGGAKNIQYF
cdr3_nt: TGCAGCGTTGAGGGGGGCGCCAAAAACATTCAGTACTTC

clone_size: many
d_call: NA
v_call: TRBV7-6
j_call: TRBJ2-1
cdr3_length: 15
cdr3_aa: CASSLRGDSYNEQFF
cdr3_nt: TGTGCCAGCAGCTTAAGGGGGGATTCCTACAATGAGCAGTTCTTC

clone_size: few
d_call: NA
v_call: TRBV19
j_call: TRBJ1-1
cdr3_length: 15
cdr3_aa: CASSMATGRNTEAFF
cdr3_nt: TGTGCCAGTAGTATGGCGACAGGTCGGAACACTGAAGCTTTCTTT

clone_size: few
d_call: TRBD2
v_call: TRBV7-7
j_call: TRBJ2-5
cdr3_length: 16
cdr3_aa: CASSHGLAEHQETQYF
cdr3_nt: TGTGCCAGCAGCCACGGACTAGCGGAGCACCAAGAGACCCAGTACTTC

clone_size: NA
d_call: NA
v_call: TRBV7-2
j_call: TRBJ2-7
cdr3_length: 14
cdr3_aa: CASSFGAPPYEQYF
cdr3_nt: TGTGCCAGCAGCTTCGGGGCCCCCCCCTACGAGCAGTACTTC

clone_size: NA
d_call: NA
v_call: TRBV14
j_call: TRBJ1-2
cdr3_length: 13
cdr3_aa: CASSQDRTYGYTF
cdr3_nt: TGTGCCAGCAGCCAAGATCGAACTTATGGCTACACCTTC

clone_size: NA
d_call: NA
v_call: TRBV7-6
j_call: TRBJ2-7
cdr3_length: 14
cdr3_aa: CASSLDINADEQYF
cdr3_nt: TGTGCCAGCAGCTTAGATATAAACGCCGACGAGCAGTACTTC

clone_size: few
d_call: NA
v_call: TRBV7-2
j_call: TRBJ1-2
cdr3_length: 12
cdr3_aa: CASSWTNYGYTF
cdr3_nt: TGTGCCAGCAGCTGGACTAACTATGGCTACACCTTC

clone_size: NA
d_call: TRBD1
v_call: TRBV27
j_call: TRBJ1-2
cdr3_length: 14
cdr3_aa: CASSPHRGYSGYTF
cdr3_nt: TGTGCCAGCAGCCCCCACAGGGGTTATAGTGGCTACACCTTC

clone_size: NA
d_call: NA
v_call: TRBV27
j_call: TRBJ1-6
cdr3_length: 13
cdr3_aa: CATGKSYNSPLHF
cdr3_nt: TGTGCCACAGGGAAATCCTATAATTCACCCCTCCACTTT

clone_size: NA
d_call: TRBD2
v_call: TRBV12-3/TRBV12-4
j_call: TRBJ2-1
cdr3_length: 14
cdr3_aa: CASSPPGTTNEQFF
cdr3_nt: TGTGCCAGCAGCCCACCCGGGACTACGAATGAGCAGTTCTTC

clone_size: NA
d_call: TRBD2
v_call: TRBV27
j_call: TRBJ2-5
cdr3_length: 13
cdr3_aa: CAAGLSRGVTQYF
cdr3_nt: TGTGCCGCAGGTCTCTCTCGGGGGGTGACCCAGTACTTC

clone_size: few
d_call: NA
v_call: TRBV7-2
j_call: TRBJ2-1
cdr3_length: 15
cdr3_aa: CASSPRLTSGNEQFF
cdr3_nt: TGTGCCAGCAGCCCCCGACTAACTTCAGGGAATGAGCAGTTCTTC

clone_size: few
d_call: NA
v_call: TRBV7-9
j_call: TRBJ2-7
cdr3_length: 15
cdr3_aa: CASSLEEGFPYEQYF
cdr3_nt: TGTGCCAGCAGCTTAGAAGAGGGGTTCCCCTACGAGCAGTACTTC

clone_size: many
d_call: NA
v_call: TRBV7-2
j_call: TRBJ2-7
cdr3_length: 18
cdr3_aa: CASSLGAIGSPTNYEQYF
cdr3_nt: TGTGCCAGCAGCTTAGGGGCAATTGGGTCACCCACAAACTACGAGCAGTACTTC

clone_size: many
d_call: TRBD2
v_call: TRBV7-3
j_call: TRBJ2-1
cdr3_length: 15
cdr3_aa: CASSFSGGPGNEQFF
cdr3_nt: TGTGCCAGCAGCTTTAGCGGGGGCCCCGGGAATGAGCAGTTCTTC

clone_size: NA
d_call: NA
v_call: TRBV7-2
j_call: TRBJ2-1
cdr3_length: 15
cdr3_aa: CASSLGAFRQNEQFF
cdr3_nt: TGTGCCAGCAGCTTGGGAGCTTTCCGCCAGAATGAGCAGTTCTTC

clone_size: many
d_call: NA
v_call: TRBV6-5
j_call: TRBJ2-6
cdr3_length: 16
cdr3_aa: CASSDSISSGANVLTF
cdr3_nt: TGTGCCAGCAGTGACTCGATTTCCTCTGGGGCCAACGTCCTGACTTTC

clone_size: NA
d_call: NA
v_call: TRBV5-6
j_call: TRBJ1-2
cdr3_length: 15
cdr3_aa: CASSWQGLANYGYTF
cdr3_nt: TGTGCCAGCAGCTGGCAGGGTTTGGCTAACTATGGCTACACCTTC

clone_size: NA
d_call: TRBD1
v_call: TRBV27
j_call: TRBJ1-2
cdr3_length: 16
cdr3_aa: CASSRTPGGADYGYTF
cdr3_nt: TGTGCCAGCAGCCGAACCCCAGGGGGCGCGGACTATGGCTACACCTTC

clone_size: few
d_call: NA
v_call: TRBV28
j_call: TRBJ2-7
cdr3_length: 13
cdr3_aa: CASSPGQPGEQYF
cdr3_nt: TGTGCCAGCAGCCCCGGACAGCCGGGCGAGCAGTACTTC

clone_size: NA
d_call: NA
v_call: TRBV7-9
j_call: TRBJ2-3
cdr3_length: 15
cdr3_aa: CASSPPAPSADTQYF
cdr3_nt: TGTGCCAGCAGCCCTCCCGCGCCCAGTGCAGATACGCAGTATTTT

clone_size: medium-sized
d_call: NA
v_call: TRBV7-9
j_call: TRBJ1-2
cdr3_length: 11
cdr3_aa: CASSSNYGYTF
cdr3_nt: TGTGCCAGCAGCTCGAACTATGGCTACACCTTC

clone_size: NA
d_call: TRBD1
v_call: TRBV27
j_call: TRBJ2-7
cdr3_length: 16
cdr3_aa: CASSSLTGTGGYEQYF
cdr3_nt: TGTGCCAGCAGTTCCTTGACCGGGACAGGGGGCTACGAGCAGTACTTC

clone_size: NA
d_call: TRBD1
v_call: TRBV7-2
j_call: TRBJ1-4
cdr3_length: 16
cdr3_aa: CASSSYRGRSNEKLFF
cdr3_nt: TGTGCCAGCAGCTCCTACAGGGGGCGGTCAAATGAAAAACTGTTTTTT

clone_size: few
d_call: NA
v_call: TRBV7-2
j_call: TRBJ2-7
cdr3_length: 14
cdr3_aa: CASSLAGGRYEQYF
cdr3_nt: TGTGCCAGCAGCTTAGCGGGGGGGCGATACGAGCAGTACTTC

clone_size: many
d_call: TRBD1
v_call: TRBV27
j_call: TRBJ1-2
cdr3_length: 16
cdr3_aa: CASSPRTGLLNYGYTF
cdr3_nt: TGTGCCAGCAGTCCAAGGACAGGGCTACTTAACTATGGCTACACCTTC

clone_size: NA
d_call: TRBD2
v_call: TRBV7-8
j_call: TRBJ2-7
cdr3_length: 15
cdr3_aa: CASSSGAGEVYEQYF
cdr3_nt: TGTGCCAGCAGCTCTGGGGCGGGAGAGGTCTACGAGCAGTACTTC

clone_size: few
d_call: NA
v_call: TRBV12-3/TRBV12-4
j_call: TRBJ2-7
cdr3_length: 12
cdr3_aa: CASSSTAYEQYF
cdr3_nt: TGTGCCAGCAGTTCGACAGCCTACGAGCAGTACTTC

clone_size: few
d_call: TRBD2
v_call: TRBV7-8
j_call: TRBJ2-4
cdr3_length: 18
cdr3_aa: CASSLASQRGASPNIQYF
cdr3_nt: TGTGCCAGCAGCTTAGCCTCCCAGCGGGGGGCATCACCAAACATTCAGTACTTC

clone_size: few
d_call: NA
v_call: TRBV7-2
j_call: TRBJ2-1
cdr3_length: 9
cdr3_aa: CASSPRQFF
cdr3_nt: TGTGCCAGCAGCCCAAGACAGTTCTTC

clone_size: few
d_call: NA
v_call: TRBV7-9
j_call: TRBJ2-1
cdr3_length: 12
cdr3_aa: CASSLSWNEQFF
cdr3_nt: TGTGCCAGCAGCCTTTCCTGGAATGAGCAGTTCTTC

clone_size: many
d_call: NA
v_call: TRBV29-1
j_call: TRBJ1-3
cdr3_length: 15
cdr3_aa: CSVETGREVVNTIYF
cdr3_nt: TGCAGCGTTGAAACAGGGAGAGAAGTCGTAAACACCATATATTTT

clone_size: few
d_call: NA
v_call: TRBV12-3/TRBV12-4
j_call: TRBJ1-5
cdr3_length: 11
cdr3_aa: CASSLGQPQHF
cdr3_nt: TGTGCCAGCAGTTTAGGTCAGCCCCAGCATTTT

clone_size: few
d_call: NA
v_call: TRBV12-3/TRBV12-4
j_call: TRBJ2-5
cdr3_length: 14
cdr3_aa: CASSFIQGQETQYF
cdr3_nt: TGTGCCAGCAGTTTCATCCAGGGGCAAGAGACCCAGTACTTC

clone_size: NA
d_call: NA
v_call: TRBV10-3
j_call: TRBJ1-2
cdr3_length: 13
cdr3_aa: CAISVGNNYGYTF
cdr3_nt: TGTGCCATCAGTGTCGGGAATAATTATGGCTACACCTTC